This T cell receptor (beta chain) was recorded in a study of cytomegalovirus exposure and HLA in healthy donors. Notes on the study in general: In a later analysis, at a false discovery rate of 0.05, about 15,000 TCR beta sequences were associated with HLA alleles. Owing to their indistinguishability, certain V segments, notably TRBV6-2 and TRBV6-3, were excluded.

Details on this clone: Antigen unknown.

PCR used 60 Vbeta primers and 13 Jbeta primers. Repertoires were generated with immunoSEQ multiplex PCR, while TCRdb's copy carries only in-frame clones and drops some. The repertoire consists of about 120,000 clones, with about 83% occurring once and the leading ten covering around 3.5%. The junction had 7 bases not matched to a gene; V was cut back by 2 bases and J by 4 bases. The CDR3 is 15 residues long. The germline CDR1 and CDR2 sequences are MDHEN and SYDVKM. The chain combines TRBV28 with TRBJ1-1; TRBD1 agrees at 7 bases. The TCR was taken from a woman between 40 and 50 years old in good health and CMV-seropositive. Sequencing was carried out using PBMCs. CDR3 region: CASSLRGRRSTEAFF. The CDR3 DNA follows: TGTGCCAGCAGTTTAAGGGGGCGCAGGAGCACTGAAGCTTTCTTT.